Below are 6 T cell receptor beta chains sequenced from a single sample in a study of human T cells and chemical hapten exposure. Specified time point: pre-sensitization, week 0. Regarding treatment: therapeutic diphenylcyclopropenone sensitization with weekly scalp DPC. Each CDR3 protein is one row after TCRdb ran MiXCR on the RACE reads. This sample carries about 110,000 distinct CDR3 sequences, about 12% of them seen once, and the ten largest clones take 1.5% to 2%. This material consisted of whole blood, taken in connection with sensitization to the hapten diphenylcyclopropenone (DPC). The receptors derive from a woman between 50 and 59 years old with alopecia areata. Some clones in this sample may be carry-over from other donors' samples.

This clonotype was recorded a few times. The V gene is TRBV28, the J gene TRBJ2-1; 10 bases map to TRBD1. The V gene's germline CDR1 is MDHEN and CDR2 SYDVKM. The CDR3 has 11 residues. With V trimmed by 10 bases and J by 15 bases, 9 bases remained unmatched. The CDR3 sequence: CATNPGTGAFF. The CDR3 nucleotides are TGTGCCACCAACCCCGGGACAGGGGCGTTCTTC.

CDR3 protein: CASSELSGASNQPQHF. In nucleotides, the CDR3 is TGTGCCAGCAGTGAGTTATCAGGGGCGAGCAATCAGCCCCAGCATTTT. The chain employs TRBV2 and TRBJ1-5, with a weak D call TRBD1 (6 bases). CDR1 SNHLY and CDR2 FYNNEI come from the germline V gene. V lost 3 bases to trimming and J lost 1 base, with 13 bases between them. There are 16 residues in the CDR3.

This clonotype was seen more than once but under ten times. This chain links TRBV29-1 with TRBJ2-7; TRBD2 matches 9 bases. This CDR3 spans 13 amino acids. Germline CDR1 is SQVTM and CDR2 is ANQGSEA. V was pared by 7 bases and J by 6 bases, with 10 bases of the junction left unmatched. CDR3 sequence (DNA): TGCAGCGCTGGACTAGCGCCTCCCGGCGAGCAGTACTTC. This sequence encodes CSAGLAPPGEQYF.

This clonotype was seen more than once but under ten times. V gene TRBV19 combines with J gene TRBJ2-3, with no clear D. Germline CDR1 and CDR2: LNHDA and SQIVND (reference sequence). The length of the CDR3 is 13 residues. Trimming took off 5 bases at V and 3 bases at J, with 9 bases between the two ends. The CDR3 DNA reads TGTGCCAGTAGTCTGCCCCCTACAGATACGCAGTATTTT. It is translated as CASSLPPTDTQYF.

In this sample, this clonotype turned up a few times. The chain carries TRBV25-1 and TRBJ2-3, with 11 bases that match TRBD2. The CDR3 contains 15 residues. V dropped 6 bases and J dropped 2; count of bases not matched to a gene: 4. The V gene's germline CDR1 is MGHDK and CDR2 SYGVNS. CDR3 nucleotide sequence: TGTGCCAGCAGGGGGGGACTAGCGGTCACAGATACGCAGTATTTT. Translation: CASRGGLAVTDTQYF.

Only a few counts were recorded for this clonotype. The chain has TRBV7-6 and TRBJ1-2, with TRBD1 as a possible D gene (6 bases). The CDR3 sequence is 14 residues long. V was clipped by 8 bases and J by 5 bases, with 18 bases between them. The germline CDR1 and CDR2 sequences are SGHVS and FNYEAQ. The CDR3 DNA reads as TGTGCCAGCTCAGGACAGCCGGATCTGTATGGCTACACCTTC. Translated, it gives CASSGQPDLYGYTF.